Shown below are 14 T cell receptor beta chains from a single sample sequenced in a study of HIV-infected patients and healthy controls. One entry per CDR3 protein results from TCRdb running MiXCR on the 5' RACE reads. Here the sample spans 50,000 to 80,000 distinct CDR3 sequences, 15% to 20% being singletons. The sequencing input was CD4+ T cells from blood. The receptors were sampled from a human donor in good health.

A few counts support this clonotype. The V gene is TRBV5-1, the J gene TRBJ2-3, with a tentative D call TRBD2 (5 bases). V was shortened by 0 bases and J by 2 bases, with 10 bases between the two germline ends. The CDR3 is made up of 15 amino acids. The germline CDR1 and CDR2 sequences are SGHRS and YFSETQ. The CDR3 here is CASSLVGGNTDTQYF. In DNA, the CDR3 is TGCGCCAGCAGCTTGGTAGGAGGCAACACAGATACGCAGTATTTT.

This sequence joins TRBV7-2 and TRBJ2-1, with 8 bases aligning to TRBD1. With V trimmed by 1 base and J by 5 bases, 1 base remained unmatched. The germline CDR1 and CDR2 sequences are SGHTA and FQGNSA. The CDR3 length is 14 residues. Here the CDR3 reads CASSLGTGHNEQFF. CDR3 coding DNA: TGTGCCAGCAGCTTAGGGACAGGGCACAATGAGCAGTTCTTC.

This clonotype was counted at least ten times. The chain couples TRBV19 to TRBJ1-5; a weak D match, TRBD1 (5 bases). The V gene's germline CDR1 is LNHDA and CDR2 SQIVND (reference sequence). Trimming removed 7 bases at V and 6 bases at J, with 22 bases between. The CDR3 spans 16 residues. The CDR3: CASTPWGSGIGQPQHF. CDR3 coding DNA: TGTGCCAGTACCCCCTGGGGGAGTGGGATAGGTCAGCCCCAGCATTTT. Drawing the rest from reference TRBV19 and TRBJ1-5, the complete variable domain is DGGITQSPKYLFRKEGQNVTLSCEQNLNHDAMYWYRQDPGQGLRLIYYSQIVNDFQKGDIAEGYSVSREKKESFPLTVTSAQKNPTAFYLCASTPWGSGIGQPQHFGDGTRLSIL.

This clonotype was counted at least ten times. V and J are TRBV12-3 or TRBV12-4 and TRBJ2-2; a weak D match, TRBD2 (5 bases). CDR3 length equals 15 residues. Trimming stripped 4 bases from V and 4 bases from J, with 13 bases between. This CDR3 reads CASSSLRAGTGELFF. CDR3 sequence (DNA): TGTGCCAGCAGTTCCCTCCGGGCGGGCACCGGGGAGCTGTTTTTT.

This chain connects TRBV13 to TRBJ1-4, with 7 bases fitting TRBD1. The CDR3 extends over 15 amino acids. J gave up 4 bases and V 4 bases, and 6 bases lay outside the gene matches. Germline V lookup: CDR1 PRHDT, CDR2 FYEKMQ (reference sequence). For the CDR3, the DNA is TGTGCCAGCAGCTCTTCCGGACAGGTTAATGAAAAACTGTTTTTT. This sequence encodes CASSSSGQVNEKLFF.

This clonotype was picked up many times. In DNA, the CDR3 is TGTGCCAGCAGTCCAAAGGGACTAGCGGAAACTAGCACAGATACGCAGTATTTT. Its protein is CASSPKGLAETSTDTQYF. The J gene is TRBJ2-3, the V gene TRBV27; 11 bases agree with TRBD2. The CDR3 contains 18 residues. Germline V CDR1 and CDR2: MNHEY, SMNVEV (reference sequence). J was trimmed by 0 bases and V by 5 bases; bases with no gene match: 10.

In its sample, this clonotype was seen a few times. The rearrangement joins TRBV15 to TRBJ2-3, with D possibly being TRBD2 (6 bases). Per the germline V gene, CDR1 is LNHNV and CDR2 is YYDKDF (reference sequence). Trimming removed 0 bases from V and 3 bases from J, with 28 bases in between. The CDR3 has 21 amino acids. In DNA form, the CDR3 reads TGTGCCACCAGCAGAGATCCGGGTGGGGGACTCGGCCCCACCGAAACAGATACGCAGTATTTT. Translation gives CATSRDPGGGLGPTETDTQYF.

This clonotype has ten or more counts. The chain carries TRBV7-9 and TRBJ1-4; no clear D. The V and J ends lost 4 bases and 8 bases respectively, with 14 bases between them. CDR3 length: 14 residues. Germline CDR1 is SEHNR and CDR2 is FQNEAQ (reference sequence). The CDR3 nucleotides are TGTGCCAGCAGCTCTGGAGGGTTAGGGGAAAAACTGTTTTTT. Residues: CASSSGGLGEKLFF.

The DNA for the CDR3 is TGCAGTGCTAGTCGGACTAGCGGGAGGTCAGATACGCAGTATTTT. Translated, it gives CSASRTSGRSDTQYF. The rearrangement uses TRBV20-1 and TRBJ2-3; 14 bases map to TRBD2. The length of the CDR3 is 15 residues. V was clipped by 3 bases and J by 4 bases; unmatched bases: 3. The germline gives CDR1 DFQATT, CDR2 SNEGSKA (reference sequence).

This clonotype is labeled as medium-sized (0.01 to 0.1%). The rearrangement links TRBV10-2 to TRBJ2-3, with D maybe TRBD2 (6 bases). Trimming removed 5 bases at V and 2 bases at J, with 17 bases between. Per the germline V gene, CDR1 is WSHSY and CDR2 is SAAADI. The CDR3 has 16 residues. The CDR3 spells CASSSDSGPPTDTQYF. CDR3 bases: TGCGCCAGCAGTTCAGACAGCGGGCCCCCCACAGATACGCAGTATTTT.

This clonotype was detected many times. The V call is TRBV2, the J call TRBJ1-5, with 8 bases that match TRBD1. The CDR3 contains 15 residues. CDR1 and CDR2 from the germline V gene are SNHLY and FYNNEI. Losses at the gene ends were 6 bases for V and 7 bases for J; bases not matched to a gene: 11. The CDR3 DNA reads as TGTGCCAGCAGCCTAGACAGGGACAGGCAGCAGCCCCAGCATTTT. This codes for CASSLDRDRQQPQHF. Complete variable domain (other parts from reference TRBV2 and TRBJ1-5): EPEVTQTPSHQVTQMGQEVILRCVPISNHLYFYWYRQILGQKVEFLVSFYNNEISEKSEIFDDQFSVERPDGSNFTLKIRSTKLEDSAMYFCASSLDRDRQQPQHFGDGTRLSIL.

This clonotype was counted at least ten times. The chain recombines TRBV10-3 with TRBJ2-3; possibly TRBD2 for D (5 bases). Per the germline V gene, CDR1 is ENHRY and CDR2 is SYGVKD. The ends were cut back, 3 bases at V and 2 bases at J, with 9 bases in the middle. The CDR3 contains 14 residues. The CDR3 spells CAISEGAVTDTQYF. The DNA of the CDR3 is TGTGCCATCAGTGAAGGAGCGGTCACAGATACGCAGTATTTT.

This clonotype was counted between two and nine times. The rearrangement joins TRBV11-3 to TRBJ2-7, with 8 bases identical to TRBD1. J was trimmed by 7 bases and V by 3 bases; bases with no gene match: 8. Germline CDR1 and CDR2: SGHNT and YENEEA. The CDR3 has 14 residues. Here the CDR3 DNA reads TGTGCCAGCAGCTTCCCGGACAGGGAGGTTGAGCAGTACTTC. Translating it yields CASSFPDREVEQYF.

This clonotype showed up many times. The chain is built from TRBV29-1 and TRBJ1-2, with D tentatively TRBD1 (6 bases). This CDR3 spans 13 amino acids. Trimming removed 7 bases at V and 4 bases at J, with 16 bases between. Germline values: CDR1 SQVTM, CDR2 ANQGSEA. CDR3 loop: CSAYYDRIYGYTF. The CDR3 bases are TGCAGCGCCTACTACGACAGGATCTATGGCTACACCTTC.